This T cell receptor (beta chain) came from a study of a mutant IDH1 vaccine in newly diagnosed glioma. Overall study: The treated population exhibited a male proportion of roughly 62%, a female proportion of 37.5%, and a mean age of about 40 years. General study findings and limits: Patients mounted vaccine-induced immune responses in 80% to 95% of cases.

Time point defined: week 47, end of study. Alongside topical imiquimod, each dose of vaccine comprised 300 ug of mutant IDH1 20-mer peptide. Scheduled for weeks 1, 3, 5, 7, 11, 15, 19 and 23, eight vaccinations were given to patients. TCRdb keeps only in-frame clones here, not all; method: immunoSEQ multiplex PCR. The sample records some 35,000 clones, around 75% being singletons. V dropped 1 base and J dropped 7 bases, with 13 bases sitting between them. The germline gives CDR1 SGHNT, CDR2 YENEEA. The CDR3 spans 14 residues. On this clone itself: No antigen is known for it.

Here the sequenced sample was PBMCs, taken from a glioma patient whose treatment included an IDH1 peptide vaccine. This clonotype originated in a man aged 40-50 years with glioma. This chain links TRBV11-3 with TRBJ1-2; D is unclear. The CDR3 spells CASSLGSKDGGYTF. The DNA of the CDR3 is TGTGCCAGCAGCTTAGGCAGTAAAGATGGTGGCTACACCTTC. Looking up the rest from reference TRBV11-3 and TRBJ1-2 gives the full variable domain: EAGVVQSPRYKIIEKKQPVAFWCNPISGHNTLYWYLQNLGQGPELLIRYENEEAVDDSQLPKDRFSAERLKGVDSTLKIQPAELGDSAVYLCASSLGSKDGGYTFGSGTRLTVV.